This passage covers 11 T cell receptor beta chains from one sample sequenced in a study of T-cell reconstitution after alpha-beta-depleted transplantation in children. Unique molecular identifiers were incorporated into the prepared TCRbeta library. From the PCR reads, TCRdb called clonotypes with MiXCR, one entry per CDR3 protein. There are 300,000 to 400,000 distinct CDR3 sequences in the sample; 15% to 20% occur only once, and about 41% lies in the top ten. The sequencing here drew on PBMCs, mostly from graft donor cells, taken 360 days after TCRalphabeta/CD19-depleted stem cell transplant. The receptors come from a male patient under 10 years old who had a stem cell transplant for acute lymphoblastic leukemia, so the T cells may come from the graft donor.

This clonotype was counted a few times. The CDR3 reads CSARDLGFSTDTQYF. The CDR3 DNA follows: TGCAGTGCTAGAGATTTGGGTTTCAGCACAGATACGCAGTATTTT. The J gene is TRBJ2-3, the V gene TRBV20-1, with no clear D. CDR1 is DFQATT, CDR2 SNEGSKA, per germline (reference sequence). This CDR3 has 15 amino acids. Trimming shortened V by 0 bases and J by 0 bases, and 10 bases separated the two germline ends.

This clonotype was detected only a few times. The chain couples TRBV4-2 to TRBJ1-3, with D unclear. Between the trimmed V and J ends, which lost 1 base and 2 bases, there was a span of 12 bases. Germline loops: CDR1 LGHNA, CDR2 YNFKEQ. The CDR3 consists of 16 residues. CDR3 amino acids: CASSQVVGPPGNTIYF. The CDR3 DNA follows: TGTGCCAGCAGCCAAGTGGTAGGGCCCCCTGGAAACACCATATATTTT.

The table lists this clonotype with a few counts. The rearrangement uses TRBV6-2 or TRBV6-3 and TRBJ2-1; no clear D gene. CDR1 and CDR2 from the germline V gene are MNHEY and SVGEGT. Deletions cut 0 bases from V and 7 bases from J, with 10 bases between. This CDR3 is 14 amino acids long. The CDR3 nucleotides are TGTGCCAGCAGTTACTCTGGGGTTGAGAATGAGCAGTTCTTC. Translated, it gives CASSYSGVENEQFF.

The rearrangement joins TRBV30 to TRBJ1-1; perhaps TRBD1 as D (5 bases). Per the germline V gene, CDR1 is GTSNPN and CDR2 is SVGIG (reference sequence). The CDR3 sequence is 15 residues long. The ends were cut back, 0 bases at V and 0 bases at J, with 11 bases in the middle. CDR3 loop: CAWSVRGYVNTEAFF. CDR3 nucleotide sequence: TGTGCCTGGAGTGTACGGGGGTACGTGAACACTGAAGCTTTCTTT.

This clonotype came up a few times. The chain employs TRBV20-1 and TRBJ2-5; D unclear. Looked up from germline, CDR1 is DFQATT and CDR2 is SNEGSKA (reference sequence). V lost 0 bases, J lost 0 bases, and 8 bases lay in between. The CDR3 sequence is 14 residues long. The CDR3 nucleotides are TGCAGTGCTAGAGATTCCGCGTACCAAGAGACCCAGTACTTC. Its protein product is CSARDSAYQETQYF.

V gene TRBV15 combines with J gene TRBJ2-3; D remains unclear. Germline CDR1 is LNHNV and CDR2 is YYDKDF (reference sequence). CDR3 length: 14 amino acids. The V gene lost 7 bases and the J gene lost 6 bases, with 17 bases spanning the gap. The CDR3 spells CATTPVVGSDTQYF. CDR3 nucleotide sequence: TGTGCCACCACCCCGGTAGTAGGCTCCGATACGCAGTATTTT.

The chain combines TRBV12-3 or TRBV12-4 with TRBJ2-1; 7 nucleotides agree with TRBD1. CDR3 length: 15 residues. Trimming removed 6 bases from V and 0 bases from J; junction bases left unmatched: 5. CDR3 nucleotide sequence: TGTGCCAGCAGCGACAGGGTTCACTCCTACAATGAGCAGTTCTTC. Residues: CASSDRVHSYNEQFF.

CDR3 region: CASSPALGGGEQFF. The CDR3 region has the DNA TGTGCCAGCTCACCCGCCTTGGGGGGAGGCGAGCAGTTCTTC. V and J are TRBV18 and TRBJ2-1, with D tentatively TRBD2 (6 bases). The V end was cut by 3 bases, the J end by 10 bases, with 16 bases between. Germline assignment: CDR1 KGHSH and CDR2 LQKENI. The CDR3 runs to 14 residues.

The rearrangement links TRBV28 to TRBJ2-3; D gene unclear. Trimming cost V 5 bases and J 0 bases, with 6 bases left between them. The CDR3 runs 13 residues. Germline CDR1 reads MDHEN; CDR2 reads SYDVKM. In nucleotides, the CDR3 is TGTGCCAGCAGTCGTGAGAGCACAGATACGCAGTATTTT. Protein: CASSRESTDTQYF.

This clonotype was seen only a few times. In nucleotides, the CDR3 is TGTGCCAGCAGCGCCCGAGGGGGTCTCCGCTCCTACGAGCAGTACTTC. Protein product: CASSARGGLRSYEQYF. The chain couples TRBV7-2 to TRBJ2-7; tentatively, D is TRBD1 (6 bases). V lost 5 bases and J lost 0, with 17 bases in between. This CDR3 contains 16 residues. Germline V gives CDR1 SGHTA, CDR2 FQGNSA.

The chain uses TRBV5-1 and TRBJ2-7; TRBD1 matches at 10 bases. Looked up from germline, CDR1 is SGHRS and CDR2 is YFSETQ. The V gene end was trimmed by 7 bases and the J gene end by 6 bases; junction bases not matched to a gene: 4. This CDR3 spans 12 amino acids. CDR3 in amino acids: CASSTGGPEQYF. The DNA for the CDR3 is TGCGCCAGCTCGACAGGGGGCCCCGAGCAGTACTTC.